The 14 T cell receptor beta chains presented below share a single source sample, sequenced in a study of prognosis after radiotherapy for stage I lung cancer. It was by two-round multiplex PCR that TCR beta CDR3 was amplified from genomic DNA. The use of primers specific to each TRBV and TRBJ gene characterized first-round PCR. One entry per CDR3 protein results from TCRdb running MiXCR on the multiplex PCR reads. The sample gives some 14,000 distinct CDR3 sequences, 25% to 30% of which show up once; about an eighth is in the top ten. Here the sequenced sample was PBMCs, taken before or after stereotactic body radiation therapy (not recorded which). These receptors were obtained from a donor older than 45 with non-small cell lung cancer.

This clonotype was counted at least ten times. CDR3 nucleotide sequence: TGTGCCAGTAGTCGCGGGGGGGGGATCTCTACCAGCAATCAGCCCCAGCATTTT. This codes for CASSRGGGISTSNQPQHF. The rearrangement links TRBV19 to TRBJ1-5; maybe TRBD1 (5 bases). V gave up 5 bases and J gave up 1 base, with 21 bases separating them. This CDR3 contains 18 residues. In germline, CDR1 is LNHDA, CDR2 SQIVND (reference sequence).

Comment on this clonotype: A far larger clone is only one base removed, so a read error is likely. CDR3 DNA sequence: TGCGCCAGCAGCTTGGGAGGACAGGGCGACTACGAGCAGTACTTC. Translated: CASSLGGQGDYEQYF. The chain recombines TRBV5-8 with TRBJ2-7; 8 nucleotides align to TRBD1. CDR1 SGHTS and CDR2 YDEGEE come from the germline V gene. The CDR3 is 15 residues long.

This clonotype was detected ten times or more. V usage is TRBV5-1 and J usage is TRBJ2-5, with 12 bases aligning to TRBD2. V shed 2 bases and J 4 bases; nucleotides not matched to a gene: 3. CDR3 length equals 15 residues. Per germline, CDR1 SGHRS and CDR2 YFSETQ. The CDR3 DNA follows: TGCGCCAGCAGCTTACTAGCGGGGGGAGGAGAGACCCAGTACTTC. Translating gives CASSLLAGGGETQYF. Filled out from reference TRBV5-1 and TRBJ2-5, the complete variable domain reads KAGVTQTPRYLIKTRGQQVTLSCSPISGHRSVSWYQQTPGQGLQFLFEYFSETQRNKGNFPGRFSGRQFSNSRSEMNVSTLELGDSALYLCASSLLAGGGETQYFGPGTRLLVL.

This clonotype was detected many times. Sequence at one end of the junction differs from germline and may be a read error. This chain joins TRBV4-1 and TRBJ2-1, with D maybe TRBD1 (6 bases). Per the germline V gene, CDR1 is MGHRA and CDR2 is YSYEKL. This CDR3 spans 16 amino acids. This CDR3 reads CASSQETTGRYNEQFF. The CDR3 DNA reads TGTGCCAGCAGCCAAGAAACGACAGGACGGTACAATGAGCAGTTCTTC.

This CDR3 reads CANTHGRLSGNTIYF. Written as DNA, the CDR3 is TGCGCCAACACCCACGGACGGCTCTCTGGAAACACCATATATTTT. This chain joins TRBV4-1 and TRBJ1-3; D is ambiguous. From germline, CDR1 is MGHRA and CDR2 YSYEKL. This CDR3 has 15 residues. With 10 bases removed from V and 0 bases from J, the gap between germline ends came to 16 bases.

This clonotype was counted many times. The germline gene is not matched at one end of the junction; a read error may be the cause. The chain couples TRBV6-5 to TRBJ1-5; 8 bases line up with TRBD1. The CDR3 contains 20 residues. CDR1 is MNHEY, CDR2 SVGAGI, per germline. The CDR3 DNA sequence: TGTGCCAGCAGTGACTCGATCCAGCACCAAAGGACAGGGTGGGTCCAGCCCCAGCATTTT. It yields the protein CASSDSIQHQRTGWVQPQHF.

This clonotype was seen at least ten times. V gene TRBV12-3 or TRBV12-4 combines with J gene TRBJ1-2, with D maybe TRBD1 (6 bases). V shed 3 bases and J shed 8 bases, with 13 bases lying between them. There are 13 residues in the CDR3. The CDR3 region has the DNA TGTGCCAGCAGTTTGAGGGGGGGGTCCGGCTACACCTTC. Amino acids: CASSLRGGSGYTF.

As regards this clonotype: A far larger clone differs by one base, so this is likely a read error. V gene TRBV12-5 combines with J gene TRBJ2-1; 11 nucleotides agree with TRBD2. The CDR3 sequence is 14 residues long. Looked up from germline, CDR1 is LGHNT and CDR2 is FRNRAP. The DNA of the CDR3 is TGTGTCAGCCGACTAGCGGGGACGGACAATGAGCAGTTCTTC. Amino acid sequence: CVSRLAGTDNEQFF.

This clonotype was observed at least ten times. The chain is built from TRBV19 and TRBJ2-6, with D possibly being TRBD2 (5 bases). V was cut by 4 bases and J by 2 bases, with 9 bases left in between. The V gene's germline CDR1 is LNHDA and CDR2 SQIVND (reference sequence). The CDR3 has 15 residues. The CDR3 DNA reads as TGTGCCAGTAGTACTACGGGGACTGGGGCCAACGTCCTGACTTTC. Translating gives CASSTTGTGANVLTF.

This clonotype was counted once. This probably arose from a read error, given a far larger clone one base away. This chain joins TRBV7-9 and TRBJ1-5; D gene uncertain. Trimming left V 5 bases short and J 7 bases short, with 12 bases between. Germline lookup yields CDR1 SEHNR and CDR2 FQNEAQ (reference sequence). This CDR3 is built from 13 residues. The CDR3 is CASSPLRVQPQHF. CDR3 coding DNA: TGTGCCAGCAGCCCACTCCGGGTACAGCCCCAGCATTTT. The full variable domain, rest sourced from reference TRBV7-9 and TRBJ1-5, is DTGVSQNPRHKITKRGQNVTFRCDPISEHNRLYWYRQTLGQGPEFLTYFQNEAQLEKSRLLSDRFSAERPKGSFSTLEIQRTEQGDSAMYLCASSPLRVQPQHFGDGTRLSIL.

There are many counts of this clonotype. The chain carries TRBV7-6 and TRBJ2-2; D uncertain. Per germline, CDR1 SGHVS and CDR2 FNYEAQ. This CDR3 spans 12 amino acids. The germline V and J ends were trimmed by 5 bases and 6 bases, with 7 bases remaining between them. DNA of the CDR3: TGTGCCAGCAGCCCCCAATCCGGGGAGCTGTTTTTT. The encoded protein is CASSPQSGELFF.

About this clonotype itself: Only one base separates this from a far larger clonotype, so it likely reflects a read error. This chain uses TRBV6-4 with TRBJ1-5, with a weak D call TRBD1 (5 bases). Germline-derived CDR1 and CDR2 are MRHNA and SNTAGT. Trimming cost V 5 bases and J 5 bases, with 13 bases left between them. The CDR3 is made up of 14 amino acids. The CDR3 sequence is CASSPRKTDQPQHF. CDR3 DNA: TGTGCCAGCAGTCCAAGAAAGACAGATCAGCCCCAGCATTTT.

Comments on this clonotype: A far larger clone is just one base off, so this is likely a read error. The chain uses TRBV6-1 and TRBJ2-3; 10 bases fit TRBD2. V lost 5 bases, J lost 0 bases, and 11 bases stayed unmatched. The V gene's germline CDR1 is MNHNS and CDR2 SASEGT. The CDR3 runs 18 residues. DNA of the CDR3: TGTGCCAGCAGTTACCACGCTAGCGGGGGACTCAGCACAGATACGCAGTATTTT. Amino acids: CASSYHASGGLSTDTQYF.

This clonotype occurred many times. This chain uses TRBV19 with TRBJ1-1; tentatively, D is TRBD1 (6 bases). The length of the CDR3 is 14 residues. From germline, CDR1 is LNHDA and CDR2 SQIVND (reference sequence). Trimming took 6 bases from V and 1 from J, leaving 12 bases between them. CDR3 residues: CASSGGQKNTEAFF. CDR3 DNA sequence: TGTGCCAGTAGCGGGGGGCAGAAGAACACTGAAGCTTTCTTT.